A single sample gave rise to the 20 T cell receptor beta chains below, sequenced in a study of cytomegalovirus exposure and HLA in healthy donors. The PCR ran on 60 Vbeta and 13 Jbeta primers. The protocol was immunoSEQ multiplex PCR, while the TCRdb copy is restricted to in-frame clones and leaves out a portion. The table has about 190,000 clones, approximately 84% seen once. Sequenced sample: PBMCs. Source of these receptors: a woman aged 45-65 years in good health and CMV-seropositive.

The CDR3 here is CASTGTGGDQPQHF. CDR3 nucleotide sequence: TGTGCCAGCACCGGGACAGGAGGTGATCAGCCCCAGCATTTT. The chain joins TRBV2 to TRBJ1-5, with TRBD1 identical over 8 bases. With 7 bases clipped from V and 5 bases from J, the junction kept 7 bases outside the gene matches. CDR1 and CDR2 from the germline V gene are SNHLY and FYNNEI. The CDR3 sequence is 14 residues long.

CDR3 DNA: TGCGCCAGCAGCCTGGGTGACAGATCGCACACTGAAGCTTTCTTT. Amino acid sequence: CASSLGDRSHTEAFF. The V gene is TRBV4-3, the J gene TRBJ1-1; D is perhaps TRBD1 (5 bases). Between the trimmed V and J ends, which lost 4 bases and 3 bases, there was a span of 15 bases. Germline V gene sequence: CDR1 LGHNA, CDR2 YSLEER. There are 15 residues in the CDR3.

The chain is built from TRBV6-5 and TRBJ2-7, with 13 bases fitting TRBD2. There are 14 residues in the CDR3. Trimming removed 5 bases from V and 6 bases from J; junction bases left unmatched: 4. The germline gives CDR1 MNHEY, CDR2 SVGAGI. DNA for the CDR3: TGTGCCAGCAGTAGGACTAGCGGGGGAGGCGAGCAGTACTTC. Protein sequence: CASSRTSGGGEQYF.

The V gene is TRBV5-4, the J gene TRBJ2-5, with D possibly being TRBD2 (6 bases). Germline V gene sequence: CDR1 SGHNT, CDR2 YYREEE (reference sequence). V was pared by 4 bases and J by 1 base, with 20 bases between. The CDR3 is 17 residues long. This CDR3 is CASSPRSAGRSQETQYF. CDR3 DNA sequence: TGTGCCAGCAGCCCTCGGTCCGCAGGGAGGAGCCAAGAGACCCAGTACTTC.

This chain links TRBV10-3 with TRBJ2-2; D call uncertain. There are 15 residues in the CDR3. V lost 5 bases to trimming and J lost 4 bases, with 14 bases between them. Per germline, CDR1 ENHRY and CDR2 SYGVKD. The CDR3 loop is CAISNLSPGTGELFF. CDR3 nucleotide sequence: TGTGCCATCAGTAATCTTTCGCCGGGCACCGGGGAGCTGTTTTTT.

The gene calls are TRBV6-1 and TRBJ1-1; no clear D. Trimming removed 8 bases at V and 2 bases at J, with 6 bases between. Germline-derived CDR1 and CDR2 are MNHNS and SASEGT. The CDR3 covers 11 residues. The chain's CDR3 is CASGLNTEAFF. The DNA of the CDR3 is TGTGCCAGCGGGCTTAACACTGAAGCTTTCTTT.

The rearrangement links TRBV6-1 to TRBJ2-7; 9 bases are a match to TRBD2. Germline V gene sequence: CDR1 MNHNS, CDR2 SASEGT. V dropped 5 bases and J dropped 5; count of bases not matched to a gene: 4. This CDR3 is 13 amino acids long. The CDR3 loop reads CASSTGLAHEQYF. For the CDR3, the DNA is TGTGCCAGCAGTACGGGACTAGCCCACGAGCAGTACTTC.

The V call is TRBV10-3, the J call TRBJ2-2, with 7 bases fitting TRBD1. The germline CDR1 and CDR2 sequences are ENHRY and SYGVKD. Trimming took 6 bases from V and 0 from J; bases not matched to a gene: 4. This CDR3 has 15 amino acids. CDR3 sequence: CAISLDRANTGELFF. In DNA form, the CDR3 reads TGTGCCATCAGCCTCGACAGGGCGAACACCGGGGAGCTGTTTTTT.

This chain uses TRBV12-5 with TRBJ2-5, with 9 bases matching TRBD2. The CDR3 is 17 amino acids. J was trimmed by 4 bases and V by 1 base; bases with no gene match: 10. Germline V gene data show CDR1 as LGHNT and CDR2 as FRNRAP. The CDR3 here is CASGLGTSESASETQYF. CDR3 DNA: TGTGCTAGTGGTTTGGGGACTAGCGAATCCGCGTCAGAGACCCAGTACTTC.

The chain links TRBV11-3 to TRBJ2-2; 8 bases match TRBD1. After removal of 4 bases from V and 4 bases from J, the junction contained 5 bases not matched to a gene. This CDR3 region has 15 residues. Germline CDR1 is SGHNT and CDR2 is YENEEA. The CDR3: CASSSGTGLTGELFF. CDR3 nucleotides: TGTGCCAGCAGCTCCGGGACAGGACTCACCGGGGAGCTGTTTTTT. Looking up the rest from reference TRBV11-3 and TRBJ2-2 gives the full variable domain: EAGVVQSPRYKIIEKKQPVAFWCNPISGHNTLYWYLQNLGQGPELLIRYENEEAVDDSQLPKDRFSAERLKGVDSTLKIQPAELGDSAVYLCASSSGTGLTGELFFGEGSRLTVL.

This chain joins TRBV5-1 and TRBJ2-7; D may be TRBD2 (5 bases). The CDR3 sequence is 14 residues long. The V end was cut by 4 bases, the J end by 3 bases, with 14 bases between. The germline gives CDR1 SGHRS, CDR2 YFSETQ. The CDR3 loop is CASSQTAVGYEQYF. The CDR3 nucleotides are TGCGCCAGCAGCCAAACAGCGGTTGGCTACGAGCAGTACTTC.

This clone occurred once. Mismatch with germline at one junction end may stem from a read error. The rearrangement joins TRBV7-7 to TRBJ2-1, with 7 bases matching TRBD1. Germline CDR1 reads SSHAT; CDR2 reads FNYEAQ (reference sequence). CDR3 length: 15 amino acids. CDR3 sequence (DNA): TGTGCTAGCAGCTTAGGGACAGCTTCCCACAATGAGCAGTTCTTC. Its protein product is CASSLGTASHNEQFF.

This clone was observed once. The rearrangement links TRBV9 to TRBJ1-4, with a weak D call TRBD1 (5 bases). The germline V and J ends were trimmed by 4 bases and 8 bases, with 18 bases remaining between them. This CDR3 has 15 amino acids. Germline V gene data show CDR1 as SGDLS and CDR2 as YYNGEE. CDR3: CASSRGGAGYEKLFF. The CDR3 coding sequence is TGTGCCAGCAGCCGGGGGGGAGCAGGGTACGAAAAACTGTTTTTT.

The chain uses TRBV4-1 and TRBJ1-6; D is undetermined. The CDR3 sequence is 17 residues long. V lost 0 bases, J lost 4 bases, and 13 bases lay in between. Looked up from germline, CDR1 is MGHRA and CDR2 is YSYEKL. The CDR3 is CASSQELGRGYNSPLHF. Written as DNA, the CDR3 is TGCGCCAGCAGCCAAGAATTGGGTCGGGGATATAATTCACCCCTCCACTTT.

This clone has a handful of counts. CDR3 in amino acids: CASSLTTGGGTEAFF. The CDR3, as DNA: TGCGCCAGCAGCTTAACCACAGGGGGTGGCACTGAAGCTTTCTTT. This chain uses TRBV5-1 with TRBJ1-1; 8 bases are a match to TRBD1. CDR1 and CDR2 from the germline V gene are SGHRS and YFSETQ. The CDR3 is 15 amino acids. Losses at the gene ends were 2 bases for V and 4 bases for J; bases not matched to a gene: 7.

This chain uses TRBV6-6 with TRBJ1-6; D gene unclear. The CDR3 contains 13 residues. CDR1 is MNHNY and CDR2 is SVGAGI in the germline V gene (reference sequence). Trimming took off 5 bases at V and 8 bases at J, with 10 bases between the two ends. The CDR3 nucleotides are TGTGCCAGCAGTAAAGACGGGTATTCACCCCTCCACTTT. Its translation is CASSKDGYSPLHF.

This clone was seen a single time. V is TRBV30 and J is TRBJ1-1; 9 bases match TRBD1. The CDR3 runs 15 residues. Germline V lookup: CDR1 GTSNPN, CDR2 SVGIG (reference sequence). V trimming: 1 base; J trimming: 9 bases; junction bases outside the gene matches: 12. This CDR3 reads CAWSDHRGLASKAFF. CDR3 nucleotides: TGTGCCTGGAGTGACCACAGGGGGCTGGCTAGTAAAGCTTTCTTT.

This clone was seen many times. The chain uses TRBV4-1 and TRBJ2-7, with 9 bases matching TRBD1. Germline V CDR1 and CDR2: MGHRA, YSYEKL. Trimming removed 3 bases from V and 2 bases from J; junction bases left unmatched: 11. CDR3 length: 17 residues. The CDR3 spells CASSHKAGTGLTYEQYF. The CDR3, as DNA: TGCGCCAGCAGCCACAAAGCCGGGACAGGGTTAACCTACGAGCAGTACTTC.

The CDR3 protein is CASKRTAPGGYGYTF. The CDR3 DNA is TGTGCCAGCAAACGGACGGCGCCGGGGGGCTATGGCTACACCTTC. The rearrangement links TRBV5-6 to TRBJ1-2, with a weak D call TRBD1 (5 bases). This CDR3 region has 15 residues. The V gene lost 6 bases and the J gene lost 4 bases, with 19 bases spanning the gap. Germline V gene data show CDR1 as SGHDT and CDR2 as YYEEEE.

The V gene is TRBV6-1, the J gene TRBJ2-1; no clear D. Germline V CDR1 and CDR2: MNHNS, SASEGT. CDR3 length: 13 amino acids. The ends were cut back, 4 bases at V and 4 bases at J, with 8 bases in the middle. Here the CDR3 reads CASSGTTYNEQFF. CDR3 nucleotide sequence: TGTGCCAGCAGTGGAACCACATACAATGAGCAGTTCTTC.